Below, 25 T cell receptor beta chains from the same sample are listed, as sequenced in a study of siplizumab effects on memory and regulatory T cells. Sequencing used immunoSEQ multiplex PCR; TCRdb keeps in-frame clones, though not all of them. This table has about 50,000 clones, more than 75% appearing once. The source material was naive CD8+ T cells sorted from blood. Receptors were obtained from a human donor in good health.

The J gene is TRBJ2-7, the V gene TRBV4-1; TRBD1 aligns across 9 bases. V dropped 3 bases and J dropped 3; count of bases not matched to a gene: 3. This CDR3 is built from 14 residues. Germline V gene data show CDR1 as MGHRA and CDR2 as YSYEKL. DNA of the CDR3: TGCGCCAGCAGCCACCCGGGACAGGGCTACGAGCAGTACTTC. As protein: CASSHPGQGYEQYF.

This chain uses TRBV18 with TRBJ2-5; the match to TRBD1 covers 11 bases. The CDR3 runs 18 residues. V lost 0 bases and J lost 3; bases outside the gene matches: 9. The germline CDR1 and CDR2 sequences are KGHSH and LQKENI. The CDR3 loop reads CASSPPWSGQGVKETQYF. The CDR3 region has the DNA TGTGCCAGCTCACCACCATGGTCGGGACAGGGGGTTAAAGAGACCCAGTACTTC.

This chain uses TRBV7-9 with TRBJ1-2; D remains unclear. Per the germline V gene, CDR1 is SEHNR and CDR2 is FQNEAQ (reference sequence). The CDR3 totals 15 residues. V was clipped by 6 bases and J by 4 bases, with 18 bases between them. CDR3: CASRPDGLKRYGYTF. For the CDR3, the DNA is TGTGCCAGCAGACCCGACGGATTGAAACGCTATGGCTACACCTTC. Based on the CDR3 plus reference TRBV7-9 and TRBJ1-2, the full variable domain is DTGVSQNPRHKITKRGQNVTFRCDPISEHNRLYWYRQTLGQGPEFLTYFQNEAQLEKSRLLSDRFSAERPKGSFSTLEIQRTEQGDSAMYLCASRPDGLKRYGYTFGSGTRLTVV.

The chain combines TRBV9 with TRBJ1-1; possible D gene TRBD1, 5 bases. Per germline, CDR1 SGDLS and CDR2 YYNGEE. The CDR3 consists of 15 residues. V lost 5 bases to trimming and J lost 4 bases, with 18 bases between them. DNA of the CDR3: TGTGCCAGCAGTCCTTCTTACGGGGCGAGCACTGAAGCTTTCTTT. This codes for CASSPSYGASTEAFF.

The rearrangement uses TRBV27 and TRBJ1-1; D ambiguous. V lost 6 bases to trimming and J lost 6 bases, with 23 bases between them. Germline loops: CDR1 MNHEY, CDR2 SMNVEV (reference sequence). The CDR3 has 16 amino acids. CDR3: CASSPTHRRLGAEAFF. The DNA for the CDR3 is TGTGCCAGCAGCCCAACCCATCGCCGGCTTGGAGCTGAAGCTTTCTTT.

This chain links TRBV13 with TRBJ2-7; 8 bases agree with TRBD1. The V gene end was trimmed by 6 bases and the J gene end by 0 bases; junction bases not matched to a gene: 7. Germline CDR1 and CDR2: PRHDT and FYEKMQ (reference sequence). The CDR3 sequence is 15 residues long. CDR3 amino acids: CASRNDRGSSYEQYF. The CDR3 DNA reads TGTGCCAGCAGGAATGACAGGGGCAGCTCCTACGAGCAGTACTTC.

The chain has TRBV5-6 and TRBJ2-2; tentatively, D is TRBD1 (6 bases). Trimming took off 0 bases at V and 1 base at J, with 7 bases between the two ends. Germline values: CDR1 SGHDT, CDR2 YYEEEE. The CDR3 is 15 residues long. The CDR3 protein is CASSLGQVNTGELFF. In DNA form, the CDR3 reads TGTGCCAGCAGCTTGGGACAGGTGAACACCGGGGAGCTGTTTTTT.

The rearrangement joins TRBV6-1 to TRBJ1-1; D is possibly TRBD1 (5 bases). This CDR3 has 14 residues. The V end was cut by 6 bases, the J end by 2 bases, with 13 bases between. CDR1 and CDR2 (germline): MNHNS, SASEGT. This CDR3 reads CASRAVGTNTEAFF. CDR3 bases: TGTGCCAGCAGAGCCGTTGGGACTAACACTGAAGCTTTCTTT.

The gene calls are TRBV12-5 and TRBJ2-5; 8 bases map to TRBD1. This CDR3 contains 13 residues. V trimming: 6 bases; J trimming: 5 bases; junction bases outside the gene matches: 5. CDR1 is LGHNT, CDR2 FRNRAP, per germline. The CDR3 DNA reads as TGTGCTAGTGGATCAGGGGGCGGGGAGACCCAGTACTTC. Its translation is CASGSGGGETQYF.

V gene TRBV11-2 combines with J gene TRBJ2-2; 10 bases are a match to TRBD2. Trimming removed 5 bases from V and 7 bases from J; junction bases left unmatched: 7. The CDR3 is 15 amino acids. Germline V lookup: CDR1 SGHAT, CDR2 FQNNGV. The CDR3 region is CASSVTSGMIGELFF. The CDR3 bases are TGTGCCAGCAGCGTAACTAGCGGGATGATCGGGGAGCTGTTTTTT.

This clone appeared a single time. The gene calls are TRBV4-1 and TRBJ2-1; TRBD2 might be the D (5 bases). Looked up from germline, CDR1 is MGHRA and CDR2 is YSYEKL. V shed 0 bases and J shed 8 bases, with 23 bases lying between them. The CDR3 has 18 amino acids. The CDR3 DNA sequence: TGCGCCAGCAGCCAAGATCCGCCCCAAGCGGAAGTTTGGGATGAGCAGTTCTTC. The encoded protein is CASSQDPPQAEVWDEQFF.

The chain carries TRBV5-1 and TRBJ1-1; D not resolved. The germline V gene has CDR1 SGHRS and CDR2 YFSETQ. This CDR3 comprises 13 residues. The V gene lost 0 bases and the J gene lost 1 base, with 4 bases spanning the gap. The CDR3 DNA reads as TGCGCCAGCAGCTTGGTCAAGAACACTGAAGCTTTCTTT. This codes for CASSLVKNTEAFF.

The rearrangement joins TRBV12-5 to TRBJ2-2; no clear D gene. V lost 5 bases and J 5 bases, leaving 15 bases between the germline ends. Germline CDR1 reads LGHNT; CDR2 reads FRNRAP. The CDR3 sequence is 15 residues long. Written as DNA, the CDR3 is TGTGCTAGTGGTCCCATCCCGGCTGGGACCGGGGAGCTGTTTTTT. It translates to CASGPIPAGTGELFF.

This chain uses TRBV9 with TRBJ2-3, with TRBD2 identical over 8 bases. V was pared by 0 bases and J by 1 base, with 4 bases of the junction left unmatched. In germline, CDR1 is SGDLS, CDR2 YYNGEE. This CDR3 has 16 amino acids. The CDR3 here is CASSVVDSGGTDTQYF. The CDR3 DNA is TGTGCCAGCAGCGTAGTAGATAGCGGGGGCACAGATACGCAGTATTTT.

This chain uses TRBV15 with TRBJ1-5; D possibly corresponds to TRBD1 (6 bases). Trimming took 2 bases from V and 5 from J, leaving 13 bases between them. Germline V gene lookup returns CDR1 LNHNV and CDR2 YYDKDF (reference sequence). This CDR3 has 15 amino acids. The CDR3 DNA reads as TGTGCCACCAGCAGAAATACAGGGTATGATCAGCCCCAGCATTTT. This translates into CATSRNTGYDQPQHF.

This chain connects TRBV4-1 to TRBJ2-1, with 8 bases fitting TRBD2. This CDR3 has 15 amino acids. CDR1 and CDR2 from the germline V gene are MGHRA and YSYEKL. With V trimmed by 0 bases and J by 5 bases, 3 bases remained unmatched. The DNA for the CDR3 is TGCGCCAGCAGCCAAGATGTACTAGCGGACAATGAGCAGTTCTTC. Its protein product is CASSQDVLADNEQFF.

This sequence joins TRBV19 and TRBJ1-2; tentative D call: TRBD1 (5 bases). CDR3 length equals 17 residues. Germline CDR1 is LNHDA and CDR2 is SQIVND (reference sequence). The ends were cut back, 4 bases at V and 3 bases at J, with 21 bases in the middle. CDR3 amino acids: CASSTWEQGSLDYGYTF. As DNA, the CDR3 is TGTGCCAGTAGTACGTGGGAGCAGGGATCCCTTGACTATGGCTACACCTTC.

The chain combines TRBV4-1 with TRBJ1-4, with D unclear. V was cut by 0 bases and J by 12 bases, with 8 bases left in between. This CDR3 is 12 amino acids long. Germline V lookup: CDR1 MGHRA, CDR2 YSYEKL. CDR3 DNA: TGCGCCAGCAGCCAAGATTATAGAGAACTGTTTTTT. This translates into CASSQDYRELFF.

CDR3 sequence (DNA): TGTGCCACAGCGACGGGAGGGACAGATACGCAGTATTTT. As protein: CATATGGTDTQYF. This rearrangement joins TRBV19 to TRBJ2-3, with 8 bases lining up with TRBD2. CDR1 LNHDA and CDR2 SQIVND come from the germline V gene (reference sequence). Germline trimming cut 10 bases from V and 3 bases from J; bases unmatched to any gene: 6. The length of the CDR3 is 13 residues.

The rearrangement joins TRBV4-1 to TRBJ1-6, with D unresolved. V was shortened by 1 base and J by 10 bases, with 5 bases between the two germline ends. The CDR3 is 12 amino acids. The germline gives CDR1 MGHRA, CDR2 YSYEKL. The chain's CDR3 is CASSQGSSPLHF. DNA for the CDR3: TGCGCCAGCAGCCAAGGGAGCTCACCCCTCCACTTT.

In the case of this clone: At one boundary the junction diverges from the germline segment, which might be a read error. The chain carries TRBV6-4 and TRBJ1-2; no clear D. This CDR3 has 11 amino acids. CDR1 and CDR2 (germline): MRHNA, SNTAGT. The CDR3 DNA sequence: TGTGCCAGCAGTGAGGGCTATAGCTACACCTTC. It specifies CASSEGYSYTF.

The rearrangement uses TRBV13 and TRBJ2-1, with a possible D match to TRBD1 (6 bases). V shed 7 bases and J shed 4 bases, with 23 bases lying between them. Germline V gene lookup returns CDR1 PRHDT and CDR2 FYEKMQ (reference sequence). CDR3 size: 17 residues. The CDR3 nucleotides are TGTGCCAGCACCCTCCAGGGGATCTGGGGCCAATACAATGAGCAGTTCTTC. Encoded protein: CASTLQGIWGQYNEQFF.

This clone was seen only once. The J gene is TRBJ2-3, the V gene TRBV10-3; perhaps TRBD1 as D (8 bases). V was clipped by 0 bases and J by 3 bases, with 16 bases between them. Germline assignment: CDR1 ENHRY and CDR2 SYGVKD. The CDR3 runs to 17 residues. CDR3: CAISESRGQGGTDTQYF. The CDR3 coding sequence is TGTGCCATCAGTGAGTCAAGAGGACAGGGAGGGACAGATACGCAGTATTTT.

The chain has TRBV7-6 and TRBJ2-7, with 9 bases aligning to TRBD2. With 5 bases clipped from V and 3 bases from J, the junction kept 5 bases outside the gene matches. The CDR3 runs 14 residues. Germline-derived CDR1 and CDR2 are SGHVS and FNYEAQ. The CDR3, as DNA: TGTGCCAGCAGCCCATCTAGCGGGGACTACGAGCAGTACTTC. Residues: CASSPSSGDYEQYF.

This chain joins TRBV9 and TRBJ2-1; maybe TRBD2 (5 bases). Germline loops: CDR1 SGDLS, CDR2 YYNGEE. There are 12 residues in the CDR3. V lost 4 bases, J lost 9 bases, and 11 bases lay in between. The CDR3 region is CASSQDWGEQFF. CDR3 DNA sequence: TGTGCCAGCAGCCAGGACTGGGGTGAGCAGTTCTTC. The whole variable domain, filled in from reference TRBV9 and TRBJ2-1, reads DSGVTQTPKHLITATGQRVTLRCSPRSGDLSVYWYQQSLDQGLQFLIQYYNGEERAKGNILERFSAQQFPDLHSELNLSSLELGDSALYFCASSQDWGEQFFGPGTRLTVL.